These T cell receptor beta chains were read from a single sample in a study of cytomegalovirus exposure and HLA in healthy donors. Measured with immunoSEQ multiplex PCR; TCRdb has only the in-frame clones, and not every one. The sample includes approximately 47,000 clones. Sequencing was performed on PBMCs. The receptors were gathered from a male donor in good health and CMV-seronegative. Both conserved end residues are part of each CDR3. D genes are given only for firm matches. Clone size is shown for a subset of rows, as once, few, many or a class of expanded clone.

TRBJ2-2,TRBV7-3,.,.,CASSSTGELFF,TGTGCCAGCAGCTCGACCGGGGAGCTGTTTTTT
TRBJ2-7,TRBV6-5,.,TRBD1,CASSRDRVDEQYF,TGTGCCAGCAGCCGGGACAGGGTCGACGAGCAGTACTTC
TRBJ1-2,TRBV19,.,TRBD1,CASSPNPGQGAEGGYTF,TGTGCCAGTAGCCCCAACCCGGGACAGGGGGCAGAGGGTGGCTACACCTTC
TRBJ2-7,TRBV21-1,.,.,CASSGARGSGGYEQYF,TGTGCCAGCAGTGGGGCCCGAGGGAGCGGGGGCTACGAGCAGTACTTC
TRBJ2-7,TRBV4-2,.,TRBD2,CASSQDIPSGFSYEQYF,TGTGCCAGCAGCCAAGATATTCCTAGCGGGTTCTCCTACGAGCAGTACTTC
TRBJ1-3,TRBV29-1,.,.,CSVGLSGNTIYF,TGCAGCGTTGGTCTCTCTGGAAACACCATATATTTT
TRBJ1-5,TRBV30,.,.,CAWDRTGRPSNQPQHF,TGTGCCTGGGACCGGACGGGAAGGCCGAGCAATCAGCCCCAGCATTTT
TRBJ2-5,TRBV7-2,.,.,CASSSPGRQETQYF,TGTGCCAGCAGCTCCCCGGGGAGACAAGAGACCCAGTACTTC
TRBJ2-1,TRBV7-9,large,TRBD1,CASSLRGGRNEQFF,TGTGCCAGCAGCTTAAGAGGGGGCAGGAATGAGCAGTTCTTC
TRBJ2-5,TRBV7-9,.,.,CASSFGRGETQYF,TGTGCCAGCAGCTTTGGCAGGGGAGAGACCCAGTACTTC
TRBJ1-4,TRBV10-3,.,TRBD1,CAISGDRGGEKLFF,TGTGCCATCAGTGGGGACAGGGGGGGTGAAAAACTGTTTTTT
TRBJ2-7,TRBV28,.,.,CASSLPRTTGEQYF,TGTGCCAGCAGTCTCCCGCGGACGACGGGGGAGCAGTACTTC
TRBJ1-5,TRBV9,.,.,CASSVEGGGQPQHF,TGTGCCAGCAGCGTAGAGGGAGGGGGACAGCCCCAGCATTTT
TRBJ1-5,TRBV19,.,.,CASSIGNPNQPQHF,TGTGCCAGTAGTATCGGGAACCCCAATCAGCCCCAGCATTTT
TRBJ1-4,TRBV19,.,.,CASSPSRSNEKLFF,TGTGCCAGTAGTCCGAGCCGAAGCAATGAAAAACTGTTTTTT
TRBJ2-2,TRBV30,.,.,CAWKLRGANTGELFF,TGTGCCTGGAAACTCCGGGGGGCCAACACCGGGGAGCTGTTTTTT
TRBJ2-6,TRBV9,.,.,CASSVDPSGANVLTF,TGTGCCAGCAGCGTAGATCCATCTGGGGCCAACGTCCTGACTTTC
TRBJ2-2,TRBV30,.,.,CAWRGTARVGELFF,TGTGCCTGGAGGGGAACAGCGCGGGTCGGGGAGCTGTTTTTT
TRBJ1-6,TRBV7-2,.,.,CASSSRPPYNSPLHF,TGTGCCAGCAGCTCTAGACCTCCCTATAATTCACCCCTCCACTTT
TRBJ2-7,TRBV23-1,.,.,CASSLPTGGYEQYF,TGCGCCAGCAGTCTCCCCACAGGTGGGTACGAGCAGTACTTC